Here is one T cell receptor beta chain with its context. The junction shows a germline mismatch at one end, possibly a read error. Germline CDR1 is MNHNS and CDR2 is SASEGT. The CDR3 spans 12 residues. The record originates from a study of blood T cell repertoires in COVID-19. In the study overall: Acute and convalescent COVID-19 samples came from the United States, Italy and Spain.

Profiling relied on immunoSEQ multiplex PCR, and the TCRdb table lists in-frame clones only, not all of them. The repertoire holds about 200,000 clones, with roughly four fifths as singletons. The genes are TRBV6-1 and TRBJ1-4; 7 nucleotides agree with TRBD1. Sequencing used peripheral blood. This TCR was sampled from a human donor with acute or convalescent COVID-19. The donor label of this sample is uncertain. CDR3 bases: TGTGCCAGCAGTGACCAGGGGGAAAGACTGTTTTTT. It translates to CASSDQGERLFF.